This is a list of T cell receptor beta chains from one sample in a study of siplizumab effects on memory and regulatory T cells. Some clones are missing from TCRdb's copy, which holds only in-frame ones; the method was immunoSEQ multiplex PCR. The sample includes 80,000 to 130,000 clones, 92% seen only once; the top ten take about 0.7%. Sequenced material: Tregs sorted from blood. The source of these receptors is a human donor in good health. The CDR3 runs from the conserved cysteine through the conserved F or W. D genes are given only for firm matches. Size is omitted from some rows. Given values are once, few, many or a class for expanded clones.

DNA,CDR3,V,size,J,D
TGCGCCAGCAGCCATGCGAGCGGGAGGGCGGTCGCAGATACGCAGTATTTT,CASSHASGRAVADTQYF,TRBV4-1,.,TRBJ2-3,TRBD2
TGTGCCAGCAGCCAAATCTTTCCCGGGGAGCTGTTTTTT,CASSQIFPGELFF,TRBV14,.,TRBJ2-2,.
TGTGCCAGCTCATCCGGGACAGGGTCCTACGAAAAACTGTTTTTT,CASSSGTGSYEKLFF,TRBV18,.,TRBJ1-4,TRBD1
TGTGCCAGCAGCTTATCGGGACAGGGGAACACTGAAGCTTTCTTT,CASSLSGQGNTEAFF,TRBV7-3,.,TRBJ1-1,TRBD1
TGTGCCAGCTCACTCTCCCTGGAAGAGACCCAGTACTTC,CASSLSLEETQYF,TRBV18,.,TRBJ2-5,.
TGCGCCAGCAGCTTGGGTAGTCAAGCCTACGAGCAGTACTTC,CASSLGSQAYEQYF,TRBV5-1,.,TRBJ2-7,.
TGCGCCAGCAGTGAGTCCCTAGCATCGGATACGCAGTATTTT,CASSESLASDTQYF,TRBV10-1,.,TRBJ2-3,.
TGTGCCAGTAGTCAGACAGGGCCGGAGACCCAGTACTTC,CASSQTGPETQYF,TRBV19,.,TRBJ2-5,TRBD1
TGCGCCAGCAGCTTGAGACTAGCGGGAGGGCCCGGGGAGCTGTTTTTT,CASSLRLAGGPGELFF,TRBV5-1,once,TRBJ2-2,TRBD2
TGTGCCAGCAGGAGACAGGGGGGTGTAGGGGAGACCCAGTACTTC,CASRRQGGVGETQYF,TRBV27,few,TRBJ2-5,TRBD1
TGTGCCAGCTGGTGGTCGCGAAAGACCTATGGCTACACCTTC,CASWWSRKTYGYTF,TRBV5-5,.,TRBJ1-2,.
TGTGCCAGCAGTGCTAGCCTCGACAGGGGAAATGGCTACACCTTC,CASSASLDRGNGYTF,TRBV2,few,TRBJ1-2,TRBD1
TGTGCCAGCAGCTTAGGGAGCGGGAGGGCCCAAGAGACCCAGTACTTC,CASSLGSGRAQETQYF,TRBV7-2,.,TRBJ2-5,TRBD2
TGTGCCAGCAGTTTTCTGTGGTCCGGGGAGCTGTTTTTT,CASSFLWSGELFF,TRBV27,.,TRBJ2-2,.
TGTGCCACCAGCAGAGAGGGCAGGGAACGGGAGACCCAGTACTTC,CATSREGRERETQYF,TRBV15,.,TRBJ2-5,.
TGTGCCAGCAGGTATTACGGACAGGGGGTTTCCGGGAATGAGCAGTTCTTC,CASRYYGQGVSGNEQFF,TRBV2,.,TRBJ2-1,TRBD1
TGTGCCAGCAGCTTAGGGACAGGGAATACAGATACGCAGTATTTT,CASSLGTGNTDTQYF,TRBV7-3,.,TRBJ2-3,TRBD1
TGTGCCAGCAGGAAAAAGGGGACCGGGGAGCTGTTTTTT,CASRKKGTGELFF,TRBV28,.,TRBJ2-2,.
TGTGCCAGCTCAACTTACAGGGACACCGGGGAGCTGTTTTTT,CASSTYRDTGELFF,TRBV18,.,TRBJ2-2,.
TGTGCCAGCAGCCGTAGAGAAACACGCCTAGGAAGGTTCAATGAGCAGTTCTTC,CASSRRETRLGRFNEQFF,TRBV14,few,TRBJ2-1,.
TGTGCCAGTAGTATAGATACAGGGCACTACGAGCAGTACTTC,CASSIDTGHYEQYF,TRBV19,once,TRBJ2-7,.
TGTGCCAGCAGCCTAAGGGGCCAGGGAGTAAGGGAGACCCAGTACTTC,CASSLRGQGVRETQYF,TRBV7-3,.,TRBJ2-5,.
TGTGCCAGTAGTGAAGGGGGTAATACCTACGAGCAGTACTTC,CASSEGGNTYEQYF,TRBV19,.,TRBJ2-7,.
TGCGCCAGCAGCGCGAGTCGGGCGGGAGGCAATGAGCAGTTCTTC,CASSASRAGGNEQFF,TRBV5-1,.,TRBJ2-1,TRBD2
TGTGCCAGCAGCTCCAAACTAGCTACCCTACAAGAGACCCAGTACTTC,CASSSKLATLQETQYF,TRBV5-6,.,TRBJ2-5,.
TGTGCCAGCAGCTTTCTTCGGGCCTCTAGCACAGATACGCAGTATTTT,CASSFLRASSTDTQYF,TRBV7-2,.,TRBJ2-3,.
TGTGCCAGCAGCTTACCCCAGGCCTCTGGGGCCAACGTCCTGACTTTC,CASSLPQASGANVLTF,TRBV7-9,.,TRBJ2-6,.
TGTGCCAGCAGTGTACTCCCAGGACCGGCCTATGGCTACACCTTC,CASSVLPGPAYGYTF,TRBV6-4,.,TRBJ1-2,.
TGTGCCAGCAGCTTAGCGTTGACCCCCAGGGAGACCTACAATGAGCAGTTCTTC,CASSLALTPRETYNEQFF,TRBV7-9,.,TRBJ2-1,.
TGTGCCAGCAGCCCCCTCTTGGACAGATATAATTCACCCCTCCACTTT,CASSPLLDRYNSPLHF,TRBV7-8,.,TRBJ1-6,.
TGTGCCAGCAGCCTGGACCCAGGCTACGAGCAGTACTTC,CASSLDPGYEQYF,TRBV6-6,.,TRBJ2-7,.
TGTGCCAGCAGCTTAGACATTCGGGCCAGCAATATGGGACGCGAGCAGTACTTC,CASSLDIRASNMGREQYF,TRBV7-9,once,TRBJ2-7,.
TGTGCAAGTCGCTTAGAATACCTGCGCACTAGCGGGACCTACGAGCAGTACTTC,CASRLEYLRTSGTYEQYF,TRBV12-2,.,TRBJ2-7,.
TGCGCCAGCAGCAGACTAGCGGGAGGTTCAGATACGCAGTATTTT,CASSRLAGGSDTQYF,TRBV5-1,.,TRBJ2-3,TRBD2
TGTGCCAGCAGCTTGGCGCCGCGGACTAGCGGGAGGCCAGAGACCCAGTACTTC,CASSLAPRTSGRPETQYF,TRBV7-6,.,TRBJ2-5,TRBD2
TGTGCCATCAGCACAGGGGCCTCCAGCTCTGGAAACACCATATATTTT,CAISTGASSSGNTIYF,TRBV10-3,.,TRBJ1-3,TRBD1
TGTGCCAGCCGCGTTGACCCGCGGTATGGCTACACCTTC,CASRVDPRYGYTF,TRBV6-5,.,TRBJ1-2,.
TGTGCCAGCAGCCCGCAGGGGGCTGGCTCACCCCTCCACTTT,CASSPQGAGSPLHF,TRBV7-9,.,TRBJ1-6,TRBD1
TGTGCCAGCACCGGATCAAGACTAGCGGGAGTCACCGGGGAGCTGTTTTTT,CASTGSRLAGVTGELFF,TRBV9,.,TRBJ2-2,TRBD2
TGTGCCAGCAGTTCCCGAGGGGGGGGTGAGCAGTTCTTC,CASSSRGGGEQFF,TRBV6-5,.,TRBJ2-1,.
TGTGCCAGCAGCTCTTCTCTAGGGACACTAGGCTACACCTTC,CASSSSLGTLGYTF,TRBV7-9,few,TRBJ1-2,.
TGTGCCAGCAGCCCTCCGTCGGGGGAAGCTTTCTTT,CASSPPSGEAFF,TRBV4-2,.,TRBJ1-1,.
TGTGCCAGCAGTGGGACTAGCGGGAGCGAGCAGTACTTC,CASSGTSGSEQYF,TRBV2,.,TRBJ2-7,TRBD2
TGTGCCAGCAGCATGGGCGGAGTGGGCATTCAGTACTTC,CASSMGGVGIQYF,TRBV9,.,TRBJ2-4,.
TGTGCCAGCAGTGTTGAACGGGCTCCCTACGAGCAGTACTTC,CASSVERAPYEQYF,TRBV28,.,TRBJ2-7,.
TGTGCCAGCTCACTTTCCGACGGACGTGGGGTCCTGACTTTC,CASSLSDGRGVLTF,TRBV18,.,TRBJ2-6,.